The T cell receptor beta chain described here comes from a study of ipilimumab plus nivolumab after autologous stem cell transplantation. Findings and caveats of the study: The authors say TCR, Treg and microbiome findings warrant further study.

Sequencing used immunoSEQ multiplex PCR; TCRdb keeps in-frame clones, though not all of them. The sample carries fewer than 45,000 clones, nearly 95% recorded once. Germline trimming cut 1 base from V and 3 bases from J; bases unmatched to any gene: 3. The CDR3 length is 15 residues. Germline V lookup: CDR1 SGHNT, CDR2 YENEEA. A remark on this clone: Its antigen is as yet unknown.

J is TRBJ2-3 and V is TRBV11-3; 8 bases are a match to TRBD2. This sample comprised PBMCs, obtained in a trial of ipilimumab plus nivolumab as post-transplant consolidation. The source is a male donor with multiple myeloma. The CDR3 sequence is CASSLAGGPTDTQYF. CDR3 coding DNA: TGTGCCAGCAGCTTAGCGGGGGGGCCGACAGATACGCAGTATTTT.